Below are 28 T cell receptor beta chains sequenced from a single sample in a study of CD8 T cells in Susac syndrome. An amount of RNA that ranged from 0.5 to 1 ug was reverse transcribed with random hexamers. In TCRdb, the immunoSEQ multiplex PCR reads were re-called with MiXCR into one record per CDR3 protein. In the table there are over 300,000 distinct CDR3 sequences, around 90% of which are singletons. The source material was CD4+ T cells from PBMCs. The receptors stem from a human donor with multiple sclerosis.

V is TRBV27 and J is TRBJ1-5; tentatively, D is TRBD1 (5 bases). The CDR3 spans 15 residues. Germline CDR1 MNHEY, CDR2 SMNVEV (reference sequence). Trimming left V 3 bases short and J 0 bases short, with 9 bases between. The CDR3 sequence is CASSLQGYSNQPQHF. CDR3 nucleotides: TGTGCCAGCAGTTTGCAGGGTTATAGCAATCAGCCCCAGCATTTT.

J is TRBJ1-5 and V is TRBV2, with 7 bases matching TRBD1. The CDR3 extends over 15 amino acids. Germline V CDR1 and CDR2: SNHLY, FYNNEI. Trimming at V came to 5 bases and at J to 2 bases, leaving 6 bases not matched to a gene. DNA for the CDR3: TGTGCCAGCAGTAAATTCGGACAGGGCAATCAGCCCCAGCATTTT. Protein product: CASSKFGQGNQPQHF.

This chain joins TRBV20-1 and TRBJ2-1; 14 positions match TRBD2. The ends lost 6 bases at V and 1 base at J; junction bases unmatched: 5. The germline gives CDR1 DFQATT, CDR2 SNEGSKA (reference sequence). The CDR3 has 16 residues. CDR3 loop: CSARTSGRISYNEQFF. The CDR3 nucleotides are TGCAGTGCCAGGACTAGCGGGAGGATTTCCTACAATGAGCAGTTCTTC.

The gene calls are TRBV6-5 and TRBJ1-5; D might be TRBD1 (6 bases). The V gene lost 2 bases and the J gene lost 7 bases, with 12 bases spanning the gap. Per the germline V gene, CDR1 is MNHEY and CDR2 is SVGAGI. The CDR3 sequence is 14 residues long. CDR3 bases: TGTGCCAGCAGTTACGATCGGGGGGCGCAGCCCCAGCATTTT. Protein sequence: CASSYDRGAQPQHF.

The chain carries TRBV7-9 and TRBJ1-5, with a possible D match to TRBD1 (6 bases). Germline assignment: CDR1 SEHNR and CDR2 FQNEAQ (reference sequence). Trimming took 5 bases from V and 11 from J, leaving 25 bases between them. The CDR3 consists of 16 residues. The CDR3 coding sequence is TGTGCCAGCAGCCGATTGGGCACAAAGGGGGTAGTGGCCCAGCATTTT. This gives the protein CASSRLGTKGVVAQHF.

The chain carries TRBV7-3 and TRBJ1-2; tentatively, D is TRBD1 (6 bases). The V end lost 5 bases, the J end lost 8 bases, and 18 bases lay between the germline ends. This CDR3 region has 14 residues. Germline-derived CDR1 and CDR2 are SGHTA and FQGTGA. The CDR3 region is CASSATGFEGGYTF. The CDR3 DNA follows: TGTGCCAGCAGCGCAACAGGGTTCGAAGGGGGCTACACCTTC.

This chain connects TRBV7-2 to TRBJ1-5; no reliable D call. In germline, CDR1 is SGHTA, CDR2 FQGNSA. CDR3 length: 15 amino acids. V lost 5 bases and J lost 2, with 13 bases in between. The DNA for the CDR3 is TGTGCCAGCAGCCAGAACCTGGGCGGCAATCAGCCCCAGCATTTT. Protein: CASSQNLGGNQPQHF.

Written as DNA, the CDR3 is TGTGCCAGTAGTCCCAGAAGCGGGGGGGCCGCAGATACGCAGTATTTT. Its translation: CASSPRSGGAADTQYF. This sequence joins TRBV19 and TRBJ2-3; 10 nucleotides agree with TRBD2. There are 16 residues in the CDR3. Germline loops: CDR1 LNHDA, CDR2 SQIVND (reference sequence). Trimming cost V 5 bases and J 4 bases; bases outside gene matches: 9.

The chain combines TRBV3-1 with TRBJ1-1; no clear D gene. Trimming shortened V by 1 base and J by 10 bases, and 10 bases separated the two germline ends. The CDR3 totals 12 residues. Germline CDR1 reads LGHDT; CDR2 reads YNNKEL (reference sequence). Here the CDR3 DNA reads TGTGCCAGCAGCCAAGGCGGCAGAGGAGCTTTCTTT. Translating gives CASSQGGRGAFF.

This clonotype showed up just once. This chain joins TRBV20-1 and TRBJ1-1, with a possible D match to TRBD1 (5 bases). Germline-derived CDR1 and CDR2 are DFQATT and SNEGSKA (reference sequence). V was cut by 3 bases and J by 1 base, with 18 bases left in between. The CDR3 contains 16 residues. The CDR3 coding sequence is TGCAGTGCTAGCGTGGGGCAGGGTATGGGGAACACTGAAGCTTTCTTT. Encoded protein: CSASVGQGMGNTEAFF.

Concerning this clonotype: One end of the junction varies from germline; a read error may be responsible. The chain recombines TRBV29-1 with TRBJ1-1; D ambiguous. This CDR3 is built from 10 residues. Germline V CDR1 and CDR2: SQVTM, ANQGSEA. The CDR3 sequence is CSVGNSEAFF. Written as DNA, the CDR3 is TGCAGCGTTGGGAACAGTGAAGCTTTCTTT. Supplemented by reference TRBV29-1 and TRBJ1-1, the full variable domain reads SAVISQKPSRDICQRGTSLTIQCQVDSQVTMMFWYRQQPGQSLTLIATANQGSEATYESGFVIDKFPISRPNLTFSTLTVSNMSPEDSSIYLCSVGNSEAFFGQGTRLTVV.

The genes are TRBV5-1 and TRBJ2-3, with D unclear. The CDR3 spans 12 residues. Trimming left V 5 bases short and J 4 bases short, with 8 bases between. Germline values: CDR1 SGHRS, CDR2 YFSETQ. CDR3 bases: TGCGCCAGCAGTCCCAGGTCAGATACGCAGTATTTT. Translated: CASSPRSDTQYF.

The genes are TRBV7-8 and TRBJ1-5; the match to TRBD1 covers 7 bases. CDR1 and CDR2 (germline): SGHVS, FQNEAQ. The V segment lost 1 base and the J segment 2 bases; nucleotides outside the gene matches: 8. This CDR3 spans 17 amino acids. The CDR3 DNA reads TGTGCCAGCAGCTTAGAGTTCGACAGGGTGGGCAATCAGCCCCAGCATTTT. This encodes CASSLEFDRVGNQPQHF.

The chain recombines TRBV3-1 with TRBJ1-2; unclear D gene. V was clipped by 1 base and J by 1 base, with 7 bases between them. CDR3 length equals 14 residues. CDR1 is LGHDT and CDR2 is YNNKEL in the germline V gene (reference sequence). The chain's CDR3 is CASSQAHSNYGYTF. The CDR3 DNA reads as TGTGCCAGCAGCCAAGCGCACAGTAACTATGGCTACACCTTC.

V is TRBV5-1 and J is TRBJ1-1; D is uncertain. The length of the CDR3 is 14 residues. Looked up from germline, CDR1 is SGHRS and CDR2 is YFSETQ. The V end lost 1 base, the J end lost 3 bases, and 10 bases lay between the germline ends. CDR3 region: CASSLFREDTEAFF. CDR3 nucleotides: TGCGCCAGCAGCTTGTTCCGGGAAGACACTGAAGCTTTCTTT.

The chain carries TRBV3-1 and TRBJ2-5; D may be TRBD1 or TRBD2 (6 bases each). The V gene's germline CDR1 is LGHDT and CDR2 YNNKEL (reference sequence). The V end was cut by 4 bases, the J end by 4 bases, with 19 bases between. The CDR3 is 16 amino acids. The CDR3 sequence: CASSPRDGRGGETQYF. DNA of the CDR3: TGTGCCAGCAGCCCGCGGGACGGGAGAGGGGGAGAGACCCAGTACTTC.

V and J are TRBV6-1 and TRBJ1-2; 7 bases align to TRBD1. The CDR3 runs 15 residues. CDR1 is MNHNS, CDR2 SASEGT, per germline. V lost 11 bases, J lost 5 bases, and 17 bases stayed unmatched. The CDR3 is CASLDREGAVYGYTF. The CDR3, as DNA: TGTGCCTCCCTCGATCGGGAGGGGGCGGTGTATGGCTACACCTTC.

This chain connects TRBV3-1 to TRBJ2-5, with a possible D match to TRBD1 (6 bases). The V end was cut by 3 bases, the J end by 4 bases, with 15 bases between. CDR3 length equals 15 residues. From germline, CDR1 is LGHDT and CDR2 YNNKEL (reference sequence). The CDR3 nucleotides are TGTGCCAGCAGCCAGTTACGGACAGAGGGAGAGACCCAGTACTTC. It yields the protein CASSQLRTEGETQYF.

CDR3: CASSIRGLAGGEQFF. The CDR3 DNA reads TGTGCCAGCAGCATAAGGGGACTAGCGGGGGGTGAGCAGTTCTTC. V and J are TRBV3-1 and TRBJ2-1; 15 nucleotides line up with TRBD2. The CDR3 loop spans 15 amino acids. With V trimmed by 5 bases and J by 9 bases, 5 bases remained unmatched. Germline CDR1 LGHDT, CDR2 YNNKEL (reference sequence).

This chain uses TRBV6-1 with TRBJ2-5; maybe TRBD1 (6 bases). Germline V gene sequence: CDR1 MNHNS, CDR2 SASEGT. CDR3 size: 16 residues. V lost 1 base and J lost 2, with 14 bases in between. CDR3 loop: CASSEVYRTEQETQYF. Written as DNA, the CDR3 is TGTGCCAGCAGTGAAGTCTACCGGACAGAACAAGAGACCCAGTACTTC.

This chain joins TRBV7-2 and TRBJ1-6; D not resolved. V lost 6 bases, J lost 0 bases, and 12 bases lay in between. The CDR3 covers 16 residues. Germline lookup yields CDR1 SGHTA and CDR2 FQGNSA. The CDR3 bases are TGTGCCAGCAGACAAGACCCGAGCTCCTATAATTCACCCCTCCACTTT. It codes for CASRQDPSSYNSPLHF.

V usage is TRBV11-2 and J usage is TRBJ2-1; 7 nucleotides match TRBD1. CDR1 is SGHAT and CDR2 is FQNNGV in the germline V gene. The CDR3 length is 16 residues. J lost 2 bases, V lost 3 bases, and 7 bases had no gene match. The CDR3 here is CASSFRTGAAYNEQFF. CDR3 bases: TGTGCCAGCAGCTTTAGGACAGGCGCGGCCTACAATGAGCAGTTCTTC.

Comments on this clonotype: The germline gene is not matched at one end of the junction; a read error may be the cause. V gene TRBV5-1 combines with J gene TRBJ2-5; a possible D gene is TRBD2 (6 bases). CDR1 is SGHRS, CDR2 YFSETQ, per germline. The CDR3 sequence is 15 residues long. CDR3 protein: CASSLGLVDQETQYF. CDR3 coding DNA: TGCGCCAGCAGCTTGGGACTAGTAGACCAAGAAACCCAGTACTTC.

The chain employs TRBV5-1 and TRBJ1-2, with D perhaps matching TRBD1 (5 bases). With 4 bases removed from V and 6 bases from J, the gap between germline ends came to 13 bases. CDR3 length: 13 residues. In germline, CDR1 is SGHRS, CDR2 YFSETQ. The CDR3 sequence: CASSPDATDGYTF. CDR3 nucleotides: TGCGCCAGCAGCCCCGATGCGACAGATGGCTACACCTTC.

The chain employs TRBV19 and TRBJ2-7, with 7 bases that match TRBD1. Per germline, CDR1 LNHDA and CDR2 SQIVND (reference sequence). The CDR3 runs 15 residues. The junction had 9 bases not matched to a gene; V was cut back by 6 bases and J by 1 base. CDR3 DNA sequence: TGTGCCAGTAGGACCAACGGGGACAGATCCTACGAGCAGTACTTC. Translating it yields CASRTNGDRSYEQYF.

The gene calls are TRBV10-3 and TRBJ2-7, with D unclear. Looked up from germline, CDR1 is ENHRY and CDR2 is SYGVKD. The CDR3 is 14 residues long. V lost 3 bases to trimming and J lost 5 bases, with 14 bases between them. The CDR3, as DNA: TGTGCCATCAGTGACGGCAGGCGACTCCACGAGCAGTACTTC. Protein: CAISDGRRLHEQYF.

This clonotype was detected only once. CDR3 region: CASSLVPGLEGSYEQYF. CDR3 in DNA: TGTGCCAGCAGCTTGGTCCCCGGACTAGAGGGCTCCTACGAGCAGTACTTC. The rearrangement links TRBV5-4 to TRBJ2-7; 7 positions match TRBD2. The CDR3 runs to 17 residues. Trimming removed 0 bases from V and 0 bases from J; junction bases left unmatched: 9. Looked up from germline, CDR1 is SGHNT and CDR2 is YYREEE (reference sequence).

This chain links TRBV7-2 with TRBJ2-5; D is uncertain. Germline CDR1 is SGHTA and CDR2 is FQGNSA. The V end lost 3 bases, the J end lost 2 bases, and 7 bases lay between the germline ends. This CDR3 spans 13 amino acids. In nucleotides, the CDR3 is TGTGCCAGCAGCTTTAAACAGCAAGAGACCCAGTACTTC. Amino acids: CASSFKQQETQYF.